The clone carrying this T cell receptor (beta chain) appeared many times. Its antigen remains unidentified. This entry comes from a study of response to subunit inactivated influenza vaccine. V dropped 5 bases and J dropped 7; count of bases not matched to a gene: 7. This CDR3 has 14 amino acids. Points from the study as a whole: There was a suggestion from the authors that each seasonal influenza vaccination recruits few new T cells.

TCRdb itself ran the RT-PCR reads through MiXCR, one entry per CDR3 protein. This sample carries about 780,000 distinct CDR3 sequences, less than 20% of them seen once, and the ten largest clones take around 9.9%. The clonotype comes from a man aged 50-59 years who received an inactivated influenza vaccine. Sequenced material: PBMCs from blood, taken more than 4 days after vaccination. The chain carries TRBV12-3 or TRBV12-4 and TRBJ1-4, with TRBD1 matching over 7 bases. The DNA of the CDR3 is TGTGCCAGCAGTCCACAGGGGCGGGGTGAAAAACTGTTTTTT. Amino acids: CASSPQGRGEKLFF.